The 6 T cell receptor beta chains listed next were all sequenced from one sample in a study of high-grade serous ovarian cancer treatment subgroups. Data came from immunoSEQ multiplex PCR; TCRdb stores just in-frame clones and leaves some out. The table lists more than 15,000 clones, roughly 75% of them singletons, with approximately 6.4% in the top ten. Tumor tissue was taken before any definitive surgery or chemotherapy was given. Source material: tumor tissue. These receptors originate from a human donor with high-grade serous ovarian cancer.

The chain combines TRBV11-1 with TRBJ1-6, with TRBD1 matching 7 bases. The germline CDR1 and CDR2 sequences are SGHAT and FQDESV (reference sequence). The V and J ends lost 4 bases and 7 bases, in that order; junction bases with no gene match: 4. This CDR3 contains 14 residues. As DNA, the CDR3 is TGTGCCAGCAGCTGGGGACAGAAAAATTCACCCCTCCACTTT. The encoded protein is CASSWGQKNSPLHF.

This chain uses TRBV30 with TRBJ1-4; D ambiguous. The V and J ends lost 0 bases and 9 bases respectively, with 8 bases between them. The CDR3 length is 12 residues. Germline V gene data show CDR1 as GTSNPN and CDR2 as SVGIG (reference sequence). CDR3 DNA sequence: TGTGCCTGGAGTGTGTACGGGAAAAAACTGTTTTTT. Protein product: CAWSVYGKKLFF. Based on the CDR3 plus reference TRBV30 and TRBJ1-4, the full variable domain is SQTIHQWPATLVQPVGSPLSLECTVEGTSNPNLYWYRQAAGRGLQLLFYSVGIGQISSEVPQNLSASRPQDRQFILSSKKLLLSDSGFYLCAWSVYGKKLFFGSGTQLSVL.

V usage is TRBV5-4 and J usage is TRBJ2-7; 10 bases line up with TRBD1. Germline-derived CDR1 and CDR2 are SGHNT and YYREEE (reference sequence). V was clipped by 4 bases and J by 5 bases; unmatched bases: 9. The CDR3 sequence is 15 residues long. For the CDR3, the DNA is TGTGCCAGCAGCGTTCCGGACAGGGGGGACCACGAGCAGTACTTC. This translates into CASSVPDRGDHEQYF. Based on the CDR3 plus reference TRBV5-4 and TRBJ2-7, the full variable domain is ETGVTQSPTHLIKTRGQQVTLRCSSQSGHNTVSWYQQALGQGPQFIFQYYREEENGRGNFPPRFSGLQFPNYSSELNVNALELDDSALYLCASSVPDRGDHEQYFGPGTRLTVT.

The chain links TRBV30 to TRBJ2-5; 8 bases map to TRBD1. CDR1 and CDR2 from the germline V gene are GTSNPN and SVGIG (reference sequence). The CDR3 spans 13 residues. V lost 3 bases, J lost 2 bases, and 2 bases stayed unmatched. In nucleotides, the CDR3 is TGTGCCTGGAGCACAGGGGGACAAGAGACCCAGTACTTC. Its protein is CAWSTGGQETQYF.

The chain is built from TRBV7-3 and TRBJ2-1; TRBD2 aligns across 10 bases. Trimming cost V 5 bases and J 5 bases; bases outside gene matches: 6. The V gene's germline CDR1 is SGHTA and CDR2 FQGTGA. CDR3 length: 15 residues. The CDR3 sequence: CASSLTSGTHNEQFF. The DNA for the CDR3 is TGTGCCAGCAGCCTCACTAGCGGGACCCACAATGAGCAGTTCTTC.

This clone was recorded once. This chain uses TRBV7-9 with TRBJ1-6; a weak D match, TRBD1 (6 bases). The CDR3 contains 15 residues. Trimming left V 1 base short and J 10 bases short, with 14 bases between. Germline loops: CDR1 SEHNR, CDR2 FQNEAQ (reference sequence). DNA for the CDR3: TGTGCCAGCAGCTTAGAGGGGGGCGCGGTATCACCCCTCCACTTT. Amino acids: CASSLEGGAVSPLHF.